Below, 32 T cell receptor beta chains from the same sample are listed, as sequenced in a study of radiation and T cells in renal cell carcinoma. This table comes from immunoSEQ multiplex PCR, and its TCRdb copy is limited to in-frame clones, with some not included. Among roughly 150,000 clones listed, about nine tenths were seen once. Time point here: blood 2 weeks post-SBRT. Treatment specified: 15 Gy SBRT to primary tumor, nephrectomy 4 weeks later. The sample in question was blood, obtained from a patient whose treatment included radiotherapy and nephrectomy. The receptors stem from a woman aged 45-59 years with renal cell carcinoma.

The J gene is TRBJ2-3, the V gene TRBV7-2; no clear D gene. Germline CDR1 SGHTA, CDR2 FQGNSA. This CDR3 has 13 amino acids. The ends were cut back, 5 bases at V and 8 bases at J, with 14 bases in the middle. In DNA, the CDR3 is TGTGCCAGCAGCCCCCAGCGTATGGGTACGCAGTATTTT. Protein sequence: CASSPQRMGTQYF.

The chain combines TRBV6-5 with TRBJ2-1; 8 bases line up with TRBD2. J lost 3 bases, V lost 5 bases, and 6 bases had no gene match. Germline values: CDR1 MNHEY, CDR2 SVGAGI. CDR3 length equals 15 residues. The CDR3 region has the DNA TGTGCCAGCAGTAACGGGGGGGCCGACTACAATGAGCAGTTCTTC. Translation gives CASSNGGADYNEQFF.

This rearrangement joins TRBV15 to TRBJ1-2; D gene ambiguous. Looked up from germline, CDR1 is LNHNV and CDR2 is YYDKDF (reference sequence). Trimming cost V 8 bases and J 4 bases, with 11 bases left between them. The CDR3 spans 12 residues. CDR3 amino acids: CATASNSYGYTF. CDR3 coding DNA: TGTGCCACCGCGAGTAACAGCTATGGCTACACCTTC.

The CDR3 DNA is TGTGCCAGCAGCCACGGGGACAGGGTCGGCTACACCTTC. Its translation: CASSHGDRVGYTF. J is TRBJ1-2 and V is TRBV5-4; 9 positions match TRBD1. With V trimmed by 4 bases and J by 8 bases, 6 bases remained unmatched. From germline, CDR1 is SGHNT and CDR2 YYREEE (reference sequence). CDR3 length: 13 residues.

The chain employs TRBV9 and TRBJ2-7; D may be TRBD2 (5 bases). V was pared by 4 bases and J by 0 bases, with 11 bases between. The CDR3 sequence is 14 residues long. The germline V gene has CDR1 SGDLS and CDR2 YYNGEE. The CDR3 DNA reads TGTGCCAGCAGCACAGAGGGATACTCCTACGAGCAGTACTTC. Its protein is CASSTEGYSYEQYF.

In its sample, this clone was seen a few times. V and J are TRBV7-2 and TRBJ2-7; no definite D call. V shed 5 bases and J shed 0 bases, with 8 bases lying between them. The CDR3 is 13 residues long. CDR1 is SGHTA and CDR2 is FQGNSA in the germline V gene. The DNA of the CDR3 is TGTGCCAGCAGCCGGGCCCGCTCCTACGAGCAGTACTTC. Protein: CASSRARSYEQYF.

CDR3 residues: CASSTVSSGGYKETQYF. Written as DNA, the CDR3 is TGCGCCAGCAGCACCGTCTCTAGCGGGGGATACAAAGAGACCCAGTACTTC. The chain recombines TRBV5-1 with TRBJ2-5; 10 bases agree with TRBD2. This CDR3 contains 17 residues. The V segment lost 4 bases and the J segment 3 bases; nucleotides outside the gene matches: 12. CDR1 is SGHRS, CDR2 YFSETQ, per germline.

V is TRBV7-2 and J is TRBJ1-4; tentatively, D is TRBD1 (6 bases). Trimming removed 5 bases at V and 0 bases at J, with 13 bases between. The CDR3 extends over 16 amino acids. Germline V lookup: CDR1 SGHTA, CDR2 FQGNSA. In DNA form, the CDR3 reads TGTGCCAGCAGCACACAAGGGGGGACAACTAATGAAAAACTGTTTTTT. This encodes CASSTQGGTTNEKLFF.

The chain couples TRBV19 to TRBJ1-1; TRBD1 might be the D (6 bases). The CDR3 totals 16 residues. The ends were cut back, 4 bases at V and 2 bases at J, with 17 bases in the middle. CDR1 is LNHDA, CDR2 SQIVND, per germline (reference sequence). CDR3 in DNA: TGTGCCAGTAGTACCCCCTTCGGGACATCCAACACTGAAGCTTTCTTT. Protein: CASSTPFGTSNTEAFF.

The J gene is TRBJ1-2, the V gene TRBV10-3; D might be TRBD1 (5 bases). Germline CDR1 reads ENHRY; CDR2 reads SYGVKD. V lost 0 bases and J lost 3, with 11 bases in between. CDR3 length equals 15 residues. The CDR3 coding sequence is TGTGCCATCAGTGAGTCGGTTAGCAGGGACTATGGCTACACCTTC. Translated: CAISESVSRDYGYTF.

The V gene is TRBV5-6, the J gene TRBJ2-2; D not resolved. Germline V gene sequence: CDR1 SGHDT, CDR2 YYEEEE. V lost 0 bases and J 8 bases, leaving 11 bases between the germline ends. The CDR3 sequence is 14 residues long. CDR3 amino acids: CASSLALVLGELFF. CDR3 in DNA: TGTGCCAGCAGCTTGGCCTTGGTCTTGGGGGAGCTGTTTTTT.

This chain uses TRBV19 with TRBJ2-5, with 8 bases aligning to TRBD2. After removal of 5 bases from V and 5 bases from J, the junction contained 7 bases not matched to a gene. This CDR3 has 14 residues. The V gene's germline CDR1 is LNHDA and CDR2 SQIVND (reference sequence). CDR3 residues: CASSPQAGAETQYF. CDR3 bases: TGTGCCAGTAGTCCCCAAGCGGGAGCGGAGACCCAGTACTTC.

The sample holds one count of this clone. CDR3 loop: CASTNPKTAHYGYTF. The CDR3 region has the DNA TGTGCCAGTACCAACCCAAAAACAGCTCACTATGGCTACACCTTC. The chain uses TRBV19 and TRBJ1-2; D is undetermined. CDR1 is LNHDA, CDR2 SQIVND, per germline (reference sequence). The CDR3 is 15 residues long. Trimming pared 7 bases from V and 3 bases from J, leaving 18 bases between.

The rearrangement links TRBV19 to TRBJ1-6; TRBD1 agrees at 8 bases. This CDR3 has 14 residues. V lost 5 bases to trimming and J lost 7 bases; unmatched junction nucleotides: 4. The germline gives CDR1 LNHDA, CDR2 SQIVND (reference sequence). The CDR3: CASSPRGLNSPLHF. For the CDR3, the DNA is TGTGCCAGTAGTCCCAGGGGGCTGAATTCACCCCTCCACTTT. Variable domain in full (rest from reference TRBV19 and TRBJ1-6): DGGITQSPKYLFRKEGQNVTLSCEQNLNHDAMYWYRQDPGQGLRLIYYSQIVNDFQKGDIAEGYSVSREKKESFPLTVTSAQKNPTAFYLCASSPRGLNSPLHFGNGTRLTVT.

The J gene is TRBJ2-6, the V gene TRBV5-8; D is unresolved. The germline V and J ends were trimmed by 1 base and 0 bases, with 5 bases remaining between them. Germline lookup yields CDR1 SGHTS and CDR2 YDEGEE. The CDR3 runs to 15 residues. CDR3 residues: CASSLTPSGANVLTF. CDR3 bases: TGTGCCAGCAGCTTGACGCCCTCTGGGGCCAACGTCCTGACTTTC.

The rearrangement uses TRBV19 and TRBJ1-1; D is uncertain. CDR3 length equals 15 residues. V was pared by 5 bases and J by 3 bases, with 16 bases between. CDR1 and CDR2 (germline): LNHDA, SQIVND (reference sequence). The CDR3 region is CASSFPMRFDTEAFF. The CDR3 nucleotides read TGTGCCAGTAGTTTCCCCATGAGATTTGACACTGAAGCTTTCTTT.

J is TRBJ1-2 and V is TRBV4-1, with D maybe TRBD1 (6 bases). This CDR3 has 12 amino acids. Germline V CDR1 and CDR2: MGHRA, YSYEKL. The V end lost 1 base, the J end lost 8 bases, and 8 bases lay between the germline ends. This CDR3 reads CASSQAGVGYTF. The CDR3 nucleotides are TGCGCCAGCAGCCAAGCAGGGGTGGGCTACACCTTC.

The chain is built from TRBV4-1 and TRBJ2-6; 10 positions match TRBD1. This CDR3 has 19 residues. Germline V CDR1 and CDR2: MGHRA, YSYEKL. V shed 1 base and J 1 base; nucleotides not matched to a gene: 7. The CDR3 reads CASSQGIRQGASGANVLTF. The CDR3 DNA sequence: TGCGCCAGCAGCCAAGGGATTCGACAGGGGGCGTCTGGGGCCAACGTCCTGACTTTC.

This chain connects TRBV6-5 to TRBJ1-2; 7 nucleotides agree with TRBD1. Germline CDR1 MNHEY, CDR2 SVGAGI. This CDR3 is 15 amino acids long. The ends lost 6 bases at V and 1 base at J; junction bases unmatched: 8. CDR3 sequence: CASSSTGQLNYGYTF. In DNA, the CDR3 is TGTGCCAGCAGCTCCACGGGACAGCTTAACTATGGCTACACCTTC.

The rearrangement links TRBV7-8 to TRBJ1-5; no clear D. Looked up from germline, CDR1 is SGHVS and CDR2 is FQNEAQ. The CDR3 has 16 residues. V lost 7 bases, J lost 4 bases, and 20 bases lay in between. The CDR3 here is CASTRERLSRNQPQHF. Here the CDR3 DNA reads TGTGCCAGCACCCGTGAGAGGCTCAGTAGGAATCAGCCCCAGCATTTT.

The chain has TRBV6-5 and TRBJ1-4; D remains ambiguous. The germline V gene encodes CDR1 MNHEY and CDR2 SVGAGI. Trimming removed 8 bases from V and 0 bases from J, with 13 bases in between. The CDR3 is 15 amino acids. The chain's CDR3 is CASSRTASTNEKLFF. For the CDR3, the DNA is TGTGCCAGCTCGCGAACGGCGTCAACTAATGAAAAACTGTTTTTT.

This chain links TRBV6-5 with TRBJ2-1, with a tentative D call TRBD2 (6 bases). The CDR3 covers 14 residues. Germline-derived CDR1 and CDR2 are MNHEY and SVGAGI. V lost 1 base, J lost 7 bases, and 11 bases lay in between. In DNA form, the CDR3 reads TGTGCCAGCAGTTACTACGGGGAGGTGAATGAGCAGTTCTTC. Protein product: CASSYYGEVNEQFF.

The V and J genes are TRBV2 and TRBJ2-7; 11 positions match TRBD1. The CDR3 extends over 13 amino acids. CDR1 and CDR2 from the germline V gene are SNHLY and FYNNEI. V dropped 9 bases and J dropped 2; count of bases not matched to a gene: 3. CDR3 bases: TGTGCCAGTAGGGGACAGGGGGCCTACGAGCAGTACTTC. Protein: CASRGQGAYEQYF.

This chain joins TRBV7-8 and TRBJ2-7, with 7 positions matching TRBD1. Germline CDR1 reads SGHVS; CDR2 reads FQNEAQ. The CDR3 is 15 amino acids. J gave up 0 bases and V 5 bases, and 7 bases lay outside the gene matches. CDR3: CASSLRTGRSYEQYF. The CDR3 nucleotides read TGTGCCAGCAGCCTCCGGACAGGTCGCTCCTACGAGCAGTACTTC.

Concerning this clone: A read error may produce the germline difference seen at one junction end. The chain recombines TRBV2 with TRBJ2-1, with 8 bases aligning to TRBD1. The CDR3 contains 14 residues. Germline CDR1 SNHLY, CDR2 FYNNEI. CDR3 in DNA: TGTGCCGGCAGACAGGGGACAGCCTACAATGAGCAGTTCTTC. This translates into CAGRQGTAYNEQFF.

The genes are TRBV5-1 and TRBJ1-6; D gene unclear. The V gene lost 4 bases and the J gene lost 8 bases, with 10 bases spanning the gap. Germline V gene data show CDR1 as SGHRS and CDR2 as YFSETQ. The CDR3 is made up of 13 amino acids. The CDR3 loop is CASSLDTYSPLHF. The CDR3 bases are TGCGCCAGCAGCCTTGATACCTATTCACCCCTCCACTTT.

The rearrangement uses TRBV12-5 and TRBJ2-2; 13 nucleotides match TRBD2. The germline CDR1 and CDR2 sequences are LGHNT and FRNRAP. The ends lost 3 bases at V and 5 bases at J; junction bases unmatched: 9. The CDR3 is made up of 18 amino acids. CDR3 DNA: TGTGCTAGTGGTTTAAGACTAGCGGGGGGCCGGAGGACCGGGGAGCTGTTTTTT. It translates to CASGLRLAGGRRTGELFF. The variable domain in full, with the rest retrieved from reference TRBV12-5 and TRBJ2-2, is DARVTQTPRHKVTEMGQEVTMRCQPILGHNTVFWYRQTMMQGLELLAYFRNRAPLDDSGMPKDRFSAEMPDATLATLKIQPSEPRDSAVYFCASGLRLAGGRRTGELFFGEGSRLTVL.

The rearrangement uses TRBV5-1 and TRBJ2-3; 9 bases line up with TRBD1. V lost 4 bases to trimming and J lost 3 bases; unmatched junction nucleotides: 6. This CDR3 has 15 residues. Germline-derived CDR1 and CDR2 are SGHRS and YFSETQ. The CDR3 here is CASSRRTGATDTQYF. CDR3 in DNA: TGCGCCAGCAGCAGAAGGACAGGGGCAACAGATACGCAGTATTTT.

J is TRBJ2-1 and V is TRBV7-9; D unresolved. This CDR3 contains 11 residues. Per germline, CDR1 SEHNR and CDR2 FQNEAQ (reference sequence). V lost 3 bases and J 7 bases, leaving 4 bases between the germline ends. DNA of the CDR3: TGTGCCAGCAGCTTCCAAAATGAGCAGTTCTTC. It encodes CASSFQNEQFF.

The genes are TRBV6-6 and TRBJ2-5; 7 nucleotides agree with TRBD1. The J call may not be correct, given that the DNA end is closer to TRBJ2-7. Germline lookup yields CDR1 MNHNY and CDR2 SVGAGI (reference sequence). This CDR3 has 15 amino acids. This chain's CDR3 is CASSHRDRYSYEQYF. CDR3 DNA: TGTGCCAGCAGTCACCGGGACAGATATTCCTACGAGCAGTACTTC.

The CDR3 nucleotides are TGTGCCAGCAGTGAACAGTTGAACACTGAAGCTTTCTTT. The encoded protein is CASSEQLNTEAFF. This chain joins TRBV6-1 and TRBJ1-1; D ambiguous. V was cut by 2 bases and J by 0 bases, with 4 bases left in between. Germline V CDR1 and CDR2: MNHNS, SASEGT. This CDR3 region has 13 residues.

V is TRBV5-5 and J is TRBJ1-5; 8 bases fit TRBD1. This CDR3 region has 14 residues. V gave up 5 bases and J gave up 8 bases; unmatched junction bases: 9. Germline values: CDR1 SGHKS, CDR2 YYEKEE (reference sequence). The CDR3 is CASRARDRIEPQHF. The CDR3 DNA sequence: TGTGCCAGCAGGGCGCGGGACAGGATCGAGCCCCAGCATTTT.